What follows describes a single T cell receptor (beta chain). Antigen specificity is unknown. This entry is derived from a study of shared clonotypes between healthy human individuals. Terminally differentiated effector memory CD45RA+ cells were excluded from the naive CD8 cells, which were CD45RO-negative and positively selected for CCR7. Germline V lookup: CDR1 MDHEN, CDR2 SYDVKM. Trimming took 6 bases from V and 5 from J; bases not matched to a gene: 10. The CDR3 length is 15 residues. Study-level findings and limits: Estimated richness values were generally larger in naive subsets than in memory subsets.

Assay: immunoSEQ multiplex PCR; the TCRdb copy retains only in-frame clones and omits some. The data contain about 610,000 clones, 95% to 96% of them singletons. The TCR sequence derives from a woman between 25 and 40 years old in good health. What was sequenced was naive CD8+ T cells sorted from blood. This rearrangement joins TRBV28 to TRBJ2-7; 10 nucleotides line up with TRBD1. CDR3 sequence (DNA): TGTGCCAGCAGAACGTTGGACAGGGGGTTTGACGAGCAGTACTTC. This codes for CASRTLDRGFDEQYF. Full variable domain (outside the CDR3, taken from reference TRBV28 and TRBJ2-7): DVKVTQSSRYLVKRTGEKVFLECVQDMDHENMFWYRQDPGLGLRLIYFSYDVKMKEKGDIPEGYSVSREKKERFSLILESASTNQTSMYLCASRTLDRGFDEQYFGPGTRLTVT.